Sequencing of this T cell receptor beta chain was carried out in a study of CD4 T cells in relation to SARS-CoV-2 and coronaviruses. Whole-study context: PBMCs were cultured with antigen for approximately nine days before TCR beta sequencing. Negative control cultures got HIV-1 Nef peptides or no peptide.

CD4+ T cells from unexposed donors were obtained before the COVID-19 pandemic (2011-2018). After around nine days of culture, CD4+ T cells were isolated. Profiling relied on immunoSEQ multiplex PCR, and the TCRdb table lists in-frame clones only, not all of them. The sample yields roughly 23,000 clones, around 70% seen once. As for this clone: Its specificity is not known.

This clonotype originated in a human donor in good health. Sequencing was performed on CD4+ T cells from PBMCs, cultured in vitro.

The CDR3 sequence: CASSLQNTGELFF. The CDR3 coding sequence is TGTGCCAGTAGTCTACAGAACACCGGGGAGCTGTTTTTT. J is TRBJ2-2 and V is TRBV19; D call uncertain. Germline values: CDR1 LNHDA, CDR2 SQIVND (reference sequence). Between the trimmed V and J ends, which lost 5 bases and 1 base, there was a span of 5 bases. This CDR3 has 13 residues.